What follows is one T cell receptor (beta chain) and its context. Germline V gene data show CDR1 as MNHEY and CDR2 as SVGAGI. The ends lost 2 bases at V and 6 bases at J; junction bases unmatched: 8. The length of the CDR3 is 15 residues. The record originates from a study of OX40 agonist ivuxolimab in advanced cancers. In the study overall: The patients received ivuxolimab by intravenous route every 2 weeks at 0.01 to 10 mg/kg. Patients in dose escalation had liver, melanoma, kidney or head and neck cancers.

TCRdb keeps only in-frame clones here, not all; method: immunoSEQ multiplex PCR. The data show around 9,900 clones, roughly three quarters seen once. The TCR sequence derives from an adult with an advanced solid tumor such as melanoma, head and neck, liver or kidney cancer. The chain recombines TRBV6-5 with TRBJ2-7, with 9 bases that match TRBD2. The sequencing used CD4+ or CD8+ T cells sorted from blood, collected in a trial of the OX40 agonist ivuxolimab. CDR3 DNA sequence: TGTGCCAGCAGTTACCGTGCTAGCGGGGAGATCGAGCAGTACTTC. It is translated as CASSYRASGEIEQYF.